This entry features one T cell receptor (beta chain) sequence. TCRdb's table, derived via immunoSEQ multiplex PCR, lists solely in-frame clones and lacks some. Of 11,000 or so clones in the sample, 78% were seen once. This sample was taken from a study of T cells after somatic rescue of genetic block. This CDR3 has 17 amino acids. The trim removed 1 base at V and 1 base at J, leaving 6 bases unmatched. Germline CDR1 and CDR2: SGHDN and FVKESK. J is TRBJ2-1 and V is TRBV14, with 8 bases lining up with TRBD2. The source material was peripheral blood mononuclear cells (PBMCs). This receptor was identified in a boy between 10 and 17 years old. Written as DNA, the CDR3 is TGTGCCAGCAGCCAAGTCGCCAGCGGGGGATCCTACAATGAGCAGTTCTTC. Its translation: CASSQVASGGSYNEQFF.